Sequencing of this TCR beta chain was carried out in a study of cytomegalovirus exposure and HLA in healthy donors. The overall study: Counted in an early data release were about 86 million unique TCRs from HLA-typed donors. Genotyping showed less than 85% of roughly 390 donors falling in the Caucasian-associated ancestry cluster.

Looked up from germline, CDR1 is SGHTA and CDR2 is FQGNSA. Unmatched junction bases numbered 6, after V lost 5 bases and J lost 0 bases. This CDR3 spans 17 amino acids. 60 Vbeta and 13 Jbeta primers were used in PCR. Produced via immunoSEQ multiplex PCR; TCRdb's table is partial and in-frame only. The sample yields fewer than 150,000 clones, roughly 77% seen once. This clone appeared a single time. Input material: PBMCs. The chain employs TRBV7-2 and TRBJ2-3, with 12 bases matching TRBD2. This receptor was obtained from a man aged 30 to 45 in good health. CDR3 region: CASSMAGTSGSTDTQYF. CDR3 in DNA: TGTGCCAGCAGCATGGCCGGGACTAGCGGGAGCACAGATACGCAGTATTTT.